Only one count was recorded for the clone carrying this T cell receptor (beta chain). Its matching antigen is unknown. This sample is part of a study of OX40 agonist ivuxolimab in advanced cancers. Study information: In this trial design, patients received ivuxolimab intravenously at 0.01 to 10 mg/kg every 2 weeks. Participants, approximately 80% male, averaged approximately 60 years of age, ranging from about 23 to 85. 30% to 40% of patients had received prior checkpoint inhibitor therapy.

The protocol was immunoSEQ multiplex PCR, while the TCRdb copy is restricted to in-frame clones and leaves out a portion. The sample contains 65,000 to 95,000 clones, about nine tenths of which appear only once. Study results and caveats: Average numbers of expanded clones were greater in CD8+ T cells than in CD4+.

The CDR3 runs to 14 residues. Trimming took off 0 bases at V and 5 bases at J, with 10 bases between the two ends. Germline CDR1 reads SEHNR; CDR2 reads FQNEAQ (reference sequence). The sequencing here drew on CD4+ or CD8+ T cells sorted from blood, taken in a trial of the OX40 agonist ivuxolimab. The chain uses TRBV7-9 and TRBJ1-1; D is perhaps TRBD1 (5 bases). The receptor was derived from an adult with an advanced solid tumor such as melanoma, head and neck, liver or kidney cancer. In DNA, the CDR3 is TGTGCCAGCAGCTTAGCCCCCAGGGATACTGAAGCTTTCTTT. The encoded protein is CASSLAPRDTEAFF.